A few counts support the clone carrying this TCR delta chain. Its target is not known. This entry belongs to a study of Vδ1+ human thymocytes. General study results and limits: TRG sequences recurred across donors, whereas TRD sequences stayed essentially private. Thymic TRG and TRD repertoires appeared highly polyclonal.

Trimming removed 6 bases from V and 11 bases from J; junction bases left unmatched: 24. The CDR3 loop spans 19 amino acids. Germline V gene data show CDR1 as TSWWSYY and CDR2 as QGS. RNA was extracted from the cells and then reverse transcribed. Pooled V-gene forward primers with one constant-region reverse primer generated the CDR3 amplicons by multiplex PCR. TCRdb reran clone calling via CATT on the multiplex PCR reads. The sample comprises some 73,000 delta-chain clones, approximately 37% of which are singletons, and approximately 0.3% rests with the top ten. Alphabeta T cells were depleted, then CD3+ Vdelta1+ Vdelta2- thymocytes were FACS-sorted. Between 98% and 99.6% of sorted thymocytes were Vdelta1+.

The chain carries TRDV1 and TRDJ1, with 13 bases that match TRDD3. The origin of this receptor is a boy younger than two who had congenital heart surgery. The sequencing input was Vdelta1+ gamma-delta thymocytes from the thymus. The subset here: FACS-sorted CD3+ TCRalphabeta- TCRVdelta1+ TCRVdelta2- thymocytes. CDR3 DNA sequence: TGTGCTCTTGGCCTCCCACCCTGGTTTTACTGGGGGATACGCAGCCCGCTCATCTTT. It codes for CALGLPPWFYWGIRSPLIF.